This T cell receptor beta chain was recovered during a study of CD8+ T cells in alopecia areata. The study, taken as a whole, reports: Sequenced scalp T cells also include alphabeta T cells resident in normal skin. With just one nonresponder, it is still uncertain whether baseline CD8+ expansion relates to response.

This CDR3 region has 15 residues. Germline CDR1 reads SGDLS; CDR2 reads YYNGEE. V lost 0 bases, J lost 8 bases, and 15 bases lay in between. As regards this clone: Its antigen is not identified.

Treatment in this sample: oral pan-JAK inhibitor, 5-10 mg twice daily. Using a FACSAria, the CD4+ and CD8+ T cells were sorted from the PBMCs. Isolated RNA was reverse transcribed into cDNA used as the sequencing template. Measured with immunoSEQ multiplex PCR; TCRdb has only the in-frame clones, and not every one. There are tens of thousands of clones in the sample; around 70% occur only once, and 17% lies in the top ten. This TCR came from a human donor with alopecia areata. The V call is TRBV9, the J call TRBJ2-1; TRBD2 might be the D (5 bases). The sequencing here drew on CD8+ T cells sorted from blood, taken at approximately week 44, from a patient treated with tofacitinib. The CDR3 loop is CASSVETSGYDEQFF. The CDR3 coding sequence is TGTGCCAGCAGCGTAGAGACTTCGGGGTACGATGAGCAGTTCTTC.